The 13 T cell receptor beta chains presented below share a single source sample, sequenced in a study of shared clonotypes between healthy human individuals. Sequencing used immunoSEQ multiplex PCR; TCRdb keeps in-frame clones, though not all of them. The repertoire has roughly 1,600,000 clones, less than 99% of them found once; the top ten carry 0.36%. The specimen sequenced was naive CD4+ T cells sorted from blood. As for subset: CD45RA+ positively selected. These TCRs come from a man aged 25 to 40 in good health.

This chain links TRBV14 with TRBJ2-5; D not resolved. The CDR3 covers 15 residues. Deletions cut 4 bases from V and 2 bases from J, with 14 bases between. Germline V lookup: CDR1 SGHDN, CDR2 FVKESK. The CDR3 nucleotides read TGTGCCAGCAGCCCGAGGCCCTGGGATCAAGAGACCCAGTACTTC. Translation: CASSPRPWDQETQYF.

This chain joins TRBV5-4 and TRBJ1-2, with D maybe TRBD1 (5 bases). CDR1 and CDR2 from the germline V gene are SGHNT and YYREEE (reference sequence). V was pared by 1 base and J by 6 bases, with 10 bases between. The CDR3 spans 13 residues. The CDR3 loop reads CASSLWQGDGYTF. The CDR3 DNA reads TGTGCCAGCAGCTTGTGGCAGGGAGATGGCTACACCTTC.

The chain carries TRBV6-1 and TRBJ2-4; D not certain. The CDR3 is 16 amino acids. The germline CDR1 and CDR2 sequences are MNHNS and SASEGT. The V end was cut by 3 bases, the J end by 0 bases, with 12 bases between. CDR3 protein: CASSESQLLAKNIQYF. Here the CDR3 DNA reads TGTGCCAGCAGTGAGTCACAGCTTCTAGCCAAAAACATTCAGTACTTC.

V and J are TRBV10-3 and TRBJ1-5, with D hard to call. This CDR3 region has 12 residues. Germline CDR1 reads ENHRY; CDR2 reads SYGVKD. Trimming took off 5 bases at V and 4 bases at J, with 6 bases between the two ends. The CDR3 loop is CAISPPNQPQHF. CDR3 nucleotides: TGTGCCATCAGTCCCCCAAATCAGCCCCAGCATTTT.

As for this clone: The same CDR3 also results from other DNA sequences found in this sample. The CDR3 DNA reads as TGTGCCAGCAGTTTAGCCGGAGTCGAGCAGTACTTC. This translates into CASSLAGVEQYF. This chain uses TRBV28 with TRBJ2-7; D unresolved. CDR3 length: 12 residues. Trimming stripped 2 bases from V and 6 bases from J, with 8 bases between. Germline loops: CDR1 MDHEN, CDR2 SYDVKM.

The chain uses TRBV18 and TRBJ1-4, with 8 positions matching TRBD1. The germline gives CDR1 KGHSH, CDR2 LQKENI. CDR3 length: 14 amino acids. V dropped 1 base and J dropped 7; count of bases not matched to a gene: 2. CDR3 sequence reads: CASSPRQGSEKLFF. CDR3 nucleotide sequence: TGTGCCAGCTCACCACGACAGGGGAGTGAAAAACTGTTTTTT.

The chain is built from TRBV20-1 and TRBJ1-2, with 7 bases lining up with TRBD1. CDR1 and CDR2 (germline): DFQATT, SNEGSKA (reference sequence). This CDR3 comprises 11 residues. V shed 6 bases and J 8 bases; nucleotides not matched to a gene: 6. The CDR3 sequence: CSAAGGEGYTF. The DNA for the CDR3 is TGCAGTGCGGCAGGGGGTGAGGGCTACACCTTC.

J is TRBJ1-1 and V is TRBV10-3; D remains ambiguous. This CDR3 comprises 16 residues. Germline CDR1 ENHRY, CDR2 SYGVKD. V was trimmed by 0 bases and J by 4 bases, leaving 15 bases between them. CDR3 loop: CAISESSRLWSTEAFF. CDR3 nucleotides: TGTGCCATCAGTGAGTCGAGCCGACTCTGGAGCACTGAAGCTTTCTTT.

The J gene is TRBJ2-3, the V gene TRBV2; 8 nucleotides match TRBD1. The trim removed 7 bases at V and 8 bases at J, leaving 20 bases unmatched. CDR3 size: 17 residues. Germline loops: CDR1 SNHLY, CDR2 FYNNEI. CDR3 in amino acids: CASKPIRQGAFLGTQYF. The CDR3, as DNA: TGTGCCAGCAAGCCAATAAGGCAGGGGGCTTTCTTAGGTACGCAGTATTTT.

This clone was seen only once. The CDR3 DNA sequence: TGTGCCAGCAGCTTAGATGTTTACTCCTACGAGCAGTACTTC. Its protein product is CASSLDVYSYEQYF. The gene calls are TRBV7-9 and TRBJ2-7; no firm D call. The germline CDR1 and CDR2 sequences are SEHNR and FQNEAQ (reference sequence). The length of the CDR3 is 14 residues. Trimming shortened V by 1 base and J by 0 bases, and 7 bases separated the two germline ends.

The chain recombines TRBV14 with TRBJ1-3; D not resolved. Germline CDR1 SGHDN, CDR2 FVKESK. V was pared by 1 base and J by 0 bases, with 10 bases between. The CDR3 is made up of 16 amino acids. CDR3 coding DNA: TGTGCCAGCAGCCAAGTCCCAAGTTCCTCTGGAAACACCATATATTTT. Residues: CASSQVPSSSGNTIYF.

The chain links TRBV5-1 to TRBJ2-6; the D gene is possibly TRBD1 (5 bases). Germline V gene sequence: CDR1 SGHRS, CDR2 YFSETQ. V lost 4 bases, J lost 0 bases, and 11 bases lay in between. There are 16 residues in the CDR3. CDR3 in DNA: TGCGCCAGCAGCCCGACAGCGAACTCTGGGGCCAACGTCCTGACTTTC. Translation gives CASSPTANSGANVLTF. Using reference TRBV5-1 and TRBJ2-6 for the parts outside the CDR3, the full variable domain is KAGVTQTPRYLIKTRGQQVTLSCSPISGHRSVSWYQQTPGQGLQFLFEYFSETQRNKGNFPGRFSGRQFSNSRSEMNVSTLELGDSALYLCASSPTANSGANVLTFGAGSRLTVL.

A remark on this clone: The same CDR3 can be traced to other DNA sequences in this sample. The chain uses TRBV18 and TRBJ2-1; a weak D match, TRBD2 (7 bases). Looked up from germline, CDR1 is KGHSH and CDR2 is LQKENI. The ends were cut back, 3 bases at V and 2 bases at J, with 8 bases in the middle. CDR3 length: 14 amino acids. CDR3 sequence (DNA): TGTGCCAGCTCACCGGGGGGGCCCTACAATGAGCAGTTCTTC. Amino acid sequence: CASSPGGPYNEQFF.